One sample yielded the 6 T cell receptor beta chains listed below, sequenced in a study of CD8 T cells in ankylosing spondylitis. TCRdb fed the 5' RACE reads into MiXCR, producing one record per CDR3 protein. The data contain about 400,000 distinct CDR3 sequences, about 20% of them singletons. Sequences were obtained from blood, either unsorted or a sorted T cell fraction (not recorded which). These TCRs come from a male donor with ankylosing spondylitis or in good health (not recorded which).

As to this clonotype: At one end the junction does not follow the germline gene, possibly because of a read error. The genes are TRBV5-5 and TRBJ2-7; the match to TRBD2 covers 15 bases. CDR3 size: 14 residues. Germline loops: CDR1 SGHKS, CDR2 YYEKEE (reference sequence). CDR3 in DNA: TGTGCCAGCAGCTCCTGGACTAGCGGGGGGGCCGGAAACTTC. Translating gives CASSSWTSGGAGNF.

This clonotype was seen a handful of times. CDR3 in amino acids: CASSPGTGGRSPLHF. The CDR3 nucleotides read TGTGCCAGCAGCCCAGGGACAGGGGGACGTTCACCCCTCCACTTT. The V gene is TRBV11-2, the J gene TRBJ1-6; 11 positions agree with TRBD1. V was clipped by 5 bases and J by 9 bases; unmatched bases: 6. Germline lookup yields CDR1 SGHAT and CDR2 FQNNGV. This CDR3 spans 15 amino acids.

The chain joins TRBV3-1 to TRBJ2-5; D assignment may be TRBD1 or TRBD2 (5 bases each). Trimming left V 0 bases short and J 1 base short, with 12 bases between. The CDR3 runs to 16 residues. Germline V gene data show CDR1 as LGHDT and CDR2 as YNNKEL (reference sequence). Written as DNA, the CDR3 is TGTGCCAGCAGCCAAGATTCTTTGGGGACCCAAGAGACCCAGTACTTC. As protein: CASSQDSLGTQETQYF.

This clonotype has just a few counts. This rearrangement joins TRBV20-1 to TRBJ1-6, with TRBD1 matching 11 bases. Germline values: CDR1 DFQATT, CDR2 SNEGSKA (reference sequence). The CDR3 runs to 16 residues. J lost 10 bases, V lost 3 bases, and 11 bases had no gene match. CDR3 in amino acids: CSASREGQGVSSPLHF. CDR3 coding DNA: TGCAGTGCTAGCCGGGAGGGACAGGGGGTATCGTCACCCCTCCACTTT.

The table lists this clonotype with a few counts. CDR3 sequence (DNA): TGTGCCAGCAGTTTATTCGGTGTAGGCGGGGGCTCAATATACAATGAGCAGTTCTTC. Encoded protein: CASSLFGVGGGSIYNEQFF. The rearrangement links TRBV28 to TRBJ2-1; TRBD2 is a possible D gene (7 bases). The length of the CDR3 is 19 residues. V was trimmed by 1 base and J by 4 bases, leaving 23 bases between them. CDR1 and CDR2 from the germline V gene are MDHEN and SYDVKM.

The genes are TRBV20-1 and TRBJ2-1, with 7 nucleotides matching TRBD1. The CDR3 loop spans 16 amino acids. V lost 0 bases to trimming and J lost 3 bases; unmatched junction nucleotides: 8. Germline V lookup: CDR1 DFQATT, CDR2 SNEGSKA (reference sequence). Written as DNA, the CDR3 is TGCAGTGCTAGAGATCAATCTCAGGGGGACTACAATGAGCAGTTCTTC. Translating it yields CSARDQSQGDYNEQFF.